These 20 T cell receptor beta chains share one sample of origin, sequenced in a study of cytomegalovirus exposure and HLA in healthy donors. The PCR used 60 Vbeta and 13 Jbeta primers. Produced via immunoSEQ multiplex PCR; TCRdb's table is partial and in-frame only. Of roughly 120,000 clones detected, around 83% appear once; the ten largest clones hold over 0.9%. The specimen sequenced was PBMCs. These receptor sequences come from a human donor in good health.

This clone showed up just once. The CDR3 DNA follows: TGTGCCAGCAGCGTTGTATCATCAGGGGGCTACAATGAGCAGTTCTTC. This sequence encodes CASSVVSSGGYNEQFF. The chain employs TRBV9 and TRBJ2-1, with 7 bases fitting TRBD1. CDR1 is SGDLS and CDR2 is YYNGEE in the germline V gene. The V segment lost 2 bases and the J segment 3 bases; nucleotides outside the gene matches: 8. The CDR3 length is 16 residues.

The chain uses TRBV19 and TRBJ1-5; D remains unclear. The V gene's germline CDR1 is LNHDA and CDR2 SQIVND (reference sequence). The CDR3 runs to 15 residues. V lost 1 base and J lost 5, with 12 bases in between. CDR3 in DNA: TGTGCCAGTAGTATAGGGGCCCCCCTGCATCAGCCCCAGCATTTT. Translated, it gives CASSIGAPLHQPQHF.

This rearrangement joins TRBV5-1 to TRBJ2-5, with 11 bases fitting TRBD1. The CDR3 contains 16 residues. The germline V gene has CDR1 SGHRS and CDR2 YFSETQ. Trimming removed 4 bases from V and 2 bases from J; junction bases left unmatched: 7. CDR3 loop: CASSLGQGVRQETQYF. In nucleotides, the CDR3 is TGCGCCAGCAGCCTGGGACAGGGGGTACGACAAGAGACCCAGTACTTC.

The V gene is TRBV10-3, the J gene TRBJ2-2; 10 bases line up with TRBD1. The CDR3 has 17 residues. Unmatched junction bases numbered 10, after V lost 7 bases and J lost 2 bases. The germline V gene has CDR1 ENHRY and CDR2 SYGVKD. In DNA, the CDR3 is TGTGCCATCAACTCCGGGACAGGGGCTGTTAACACCGGGGAGCTGTTTTTT. Amino acid sequence: CAINSGTGAVNTGELFF.

V gene TRBV18 combines with J gene TRBJ1-2; TRBD1 aligns across 7 bases. Germline V gene sequence: CDR1 KGHSH, CDR2 LQKENI. CDR3 length: 12 amino acids. The V gene end was trimmed by 4 bases and the J gene end by 7 bases; junction bases not matched to a gene: 3. In DNA, the CDR3 is TGTGCCAGCTCACTGACAGGGTCTGGCTACACCTTC. This codes for CASSLTGSGYTF.

This chain links TRBV6-5 with TRBJ2-1; 9 nucleotides align to TRBD2. The ends lost 7 bases at V and 3 bases at J; junction bases unmatched: 7. Germline CDR1 MNHEY, CDR2 SVGAGI. This CDR3 is 15 amino acids long. CDR3 loop: CASIRGGGYYNEQFF. CDR3 coding DNA: TGTGCCAGCATCCGCGGGGGGGGGTACTACAATGAGCAGTTCTTC.

V gene TRBV11-2 combines with J gene TRBJ1-1; 7 bases are shared with TRBD1. Germline loops: CDR1 SGHAT, CDR2 FQNNGV. This CDR3 has 14 amino acids. V lost 6 bases to trimming and J lost 10 bases; unmatched junction nucleotides: 14. This chain's CDR3 is CASSLGQARFGAFF. CDR3 DNA sequence: TGTGCCAGCAGTCTTGGACAGGCCCGGTTCGGAGCTTTCTTT.

This chain links TRBV6-1 with TRBJ1-1; D not certain. CDR3 length equals 12 residues. V was trimmed by 4 bases and J by 4 bases, leaving 7 bases between them. CDR1 is MNHNS and CDR2 is SASEGT in the germline V gene. The CDR3 protein is CASSGGGTEAFF. CDR3 sequence (DNA): TGTGCCAGCAGTGGCGGCGGCACTGAAGCTTTCTTT.

This clone appeared once. The gene calls are TRBV29-1 and TRBJ2-1, with 13 bases matching TRBD2. The CDR3 consists of 14 residues. The germline V gene encodes CDR1 SQVTM and CDR2 ANQGSEA. After removal of 6 bases from V and 15 bases from J, the junction contained 14 bases not matched to a gene. The CDR3 loop reads CSVRGLAGPSDGFF. The DNA for the CDR3 is TGCAGCGTCCGGGGACTAGCGGGGCCCTCCGACGGGTTCTTC.

This chain connects TRBV2 to TRBJ2-5; TRBD1 matches 8 bases. With the DNA end fitting TRBJ2-7 better, the J assignment may be wrong. This CDR3 has 14 residues. The germline V gene encodes CDR1 SNHLY and CDR2 FYNNEI. The chain's CDR3 is CASSPGTGVYEQYF. CDR3 in DNA: TGTGCCAGCAGTCCCGGGACAGGCGTCTACGAGCAGTACTTC.

The gene calls are TRBV19 and TRBJ1-1; D call uncertain. The CDR3 is 14 amino acids. Germline assignment: CDR1 LNHDA and CDR2 SQIVND (reference sequence). V lost 3 bases and J 4 bases, leaving 12 bases between the germline ends. The CDR3 loop is CASSIRGATTEAFF. The CDR3 nucleotides are TGTGCCAGTAGTATTCGGGGAGCCACCACTGAAGCTTTCTTT.

The V gene is TRBV19, the J gene TRBJ1-4; 9 nucleotides line up with TRBD1. This CDR3 is built from 15 residues. Germline V gene sequence: CDR1 LNHDA, CDR2 SQIVND (reference sequence). V trimming: 4 bases; J trimming: 3 bases; junction bases outside the gene matches: 3. The CDR3 loop is CASSRRQGANEKLFF. Here the CDR3 DNA reads TGTGCCAGTAGTAGAAGACAGGGGGCTAATGAAAAACTGTTTTTT.

J is TRBJ1-6 and V is TRBV6-6, with D perhaps TRBD1 (6 bases). The length of the CDR3 is 11 residues. Per the germline V gene, CDR1 is MNHNY and CDR2 is SVGAGI (reference sequence). Trimming removed 10 bases from V and 10 bases from J, with 11 bases in between. CDR3 in DNA: TGTGCCACCCAGGGGACGTCACCCCTCCACTTT. This sequence encodes CATQGTSPLHF.

With regard to this clone: Other DNA sequences from this sample encode an identical CDR3 as well. The chain joins TRBV5-1 to TRBJ2-3; TRBD2 agrees at 13 bases. The J segment lost 6 bases and the V segment lost 4 bases, leaving 11 bases of the junction unmatched. The CDR3 spans 17 residues. Germline-derived CDR1 and CDR2 are SGHRS and YFSETQ. The CDR3 sequence is CASSGGTSGVLGDTQYF. CDR3 DNA: TGCGCCAGCAGCGGGGGGACTAGCGGGGTGCTTGGCGATACGCAGTATTTT.

The chain employs TRBV6-1 and TRBJ2-7, with 10 nucleotides matching TRBD1. The germline CDR1 and CDR2 sequences are MNHNS and SASEGT. V dropped 7 bases and J dropped 6; count of bases not matched to a gene: 9. CDR3 length: 14 residues. The CDR3 nucleotides read TGTGCCAGCATCGAGACAGGGGGCTTCTCCGAGCAGTACTTC. Translating gives CASIETGGFSEQYF.

The V gene is TRBV5-1, the J gene TRBJ2-3; D perhaps matches TRBD1 (6 bases). Germline CDR1 is SGHRS and CDR2 is YFSETQ. CDR3 length: 15 residues. V was trimmed by 4 bases and J by 1 base, leaving 13 bases between them. The chain's CDR3 is CASSQNRQGTDTQYF. The CDR3, as DNA: TGCGCCAGCAGCCAAAACCGACAGGGCACAGATACGCAGTATTTT.

The rearrangement links TRBV11-3 to TRBJ2-2; 7 positions match TRBD1. V lost 1 base to trimming and J lost 7 bases; unmatched junction nucleotides: 6. Looked up from germline, CDR1 is SGHNT and CDR2 is YENEEA. The CDR3 has 15 amino acids. The CDR3 protein is CASSLGGGQGGELFF. The CDR3 nucleotides are TGTGCCAGCAGCTTAGGAGGGGGCCAAGGCGGGGAGCTGTTTTTT. Drawing the rest from reference TRBV11-3 and TRBJ2-2, the complete variable domain is EAGVVQSPRYKIIEKKQPVAFWCNPISGHNTLYWYLQNLGQGPELLIRYENEEAVDDSQLPKDRFSAERLKGVDSTLKIQPAELGDSAVYLCASSLGGGQGGELFFGEGSRLTVL.

The gene calls are TRBV7-9 and TRBJ2-1; 11 nucleotides agree with TRBD2. The V segment lost 6 bases and the J segment 7 bases; nucleotides outside the gene matches: 8. The CDR3 runs 15 residues. CDR1 and CDR2 (germline): SEHNR, FQNEAQ (reference sequence). The CDR3 DNA follows: TGTGCCAGCAGTCGGGGACTAGCGGAGCCAAATGAGCAGTTCTTC. This codes for CASSRGLAEPNEQFF. Variable domain in full (rest from reference TRBV7-9 and TRBJ2-1): DTGVSQNPRHKITKRGQNVTFRCDPISEHNRLYWYRQTLGQGPEFLTYFQNEAQLEKSRLLSDRFSAERPKGSFSTLEIQRTEQGDSAMYLCASSRGLAEPNEQFFGPGTRLTVL.

A few counts support this clone. The rearrangement joins TRBV13 to TRBJ1-4; TRBD1 might be the D (5 bases). The length of the CDR3 is 16 residues. Trimming removed 4 bases at V and 7 bases at J, with 19 bases between. Germline V gene data show CDR1 as PRHDT and CDR2 as FYEKMQ (reference sequence). CDR3 residues: CASSSTPGGFGEKLFF. The CDR3 DNA is TGTGCCAGCAGCTCTACCCCGGGGGGTTTCGGTGAAAAACTGTTTTTT.

J is TRBJ1-2 and V is TRBV6-5; maybe TRBD1 (5 bases). The CDR3 contains 15 residues. CDR1 is MNHEY and CDR2 is SVGAGI in the germline V gene. V lost 2 bases and J 1 base, leaving 11 bases between the germline ends. CDR3 sequence reads: CASSYLTGRNYGYTF. CDR3 sequence (DNA): TGTGCCAGCAGTTACCTAACAGGACGTAACTATGGCTACACCTTC.